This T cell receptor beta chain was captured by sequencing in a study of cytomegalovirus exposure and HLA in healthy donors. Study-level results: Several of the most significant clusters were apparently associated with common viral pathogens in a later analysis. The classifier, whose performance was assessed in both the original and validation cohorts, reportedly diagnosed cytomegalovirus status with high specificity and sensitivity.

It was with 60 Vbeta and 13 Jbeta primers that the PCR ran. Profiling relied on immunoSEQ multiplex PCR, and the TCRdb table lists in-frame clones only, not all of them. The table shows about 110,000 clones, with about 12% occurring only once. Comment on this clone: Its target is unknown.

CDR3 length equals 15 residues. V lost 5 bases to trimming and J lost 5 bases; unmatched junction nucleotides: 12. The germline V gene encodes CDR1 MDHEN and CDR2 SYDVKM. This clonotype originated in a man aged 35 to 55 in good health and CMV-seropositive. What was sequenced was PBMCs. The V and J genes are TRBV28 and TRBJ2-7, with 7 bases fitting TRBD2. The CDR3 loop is CASSRRTRGRNEQYF. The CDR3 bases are TGTGCCAGCAGTCGTAGGACTAGAGGGAGGAACGAGCAGTACTTC.